A single sample is the source of the 14 T cell receptor beta chains below, sequenced in a study of neurological immune-mediated disorders (dated by TCRdb to the late 2010s). Receptors were amplified or captured by 5' RACE. This sample was sequenced with an Illumina HiSeq 2500. TCRdb reprocessing: public reads trimmed at Q25 with fastp, clones called with MiXCR, in-frame beta chains kept. CDR3 protein duplicates are merged, each entry listing the most common genes and DNA. This sample gives about 25,000 distinct CDR3 sequences in total; 3% to 3.5% of them show up just once. Roughly 7% of the sample belongs to the ten largest clones. The sample comprised PBMCs. Receptors originate from a woman in her 30s with multiple sclerosis.

This clonotype was counted many times. This chain joins TRBV9 and TRBJ2-2, with TRBD1 as a possible D gene (6 bases). The germline CDR1 and CDR2 sequences are SGDLS and YYNGEE. Trimming shortened V by 2 bases and J by 4 bases, and 6 bases separated the two germline ends. The CDR3 is 13 residues long. CDR3 coding DNA: TGTGCCAGCAGCGTCAGGGGCACCGGGGAGCTGTTTTTT. Translation: CASSVRGTGELFF.

The sample holds many counts of this clonotype. J is TRBJ1-4 and V is TRBV5-1; possibly TRBD1 for D (5 bases). CDR1 SGHRS and CDR2 YFSETQ come from the germline V gene. V was pared by 3 bases and J by 8 bases, with 17 bases between. The CDR3 runs 15 residues. CDR3 nucleotides: TGCGCCAGCAGCTGGGGGACGGGTTCGGCGGAAAAACTGTTTTTT. Translating gives CASSWGTGSAEKLFF.

Many counts were recorded for this clonotype. The rearrangement joins TRBV4-1 to TRBJ2-3, with D unclear. Per germline, CDR1 MGHRA and CDR2 YSYEKL. Trimming shortened V by 0 bases and J by 6 bases, and 10 bases separated the two germline ends. The CDR3 covers 14 residues. CDR3 loop: CASSQDRLQDTQYF. Here the CDR3 DNA reads TGCGCCAGCAGCCAAGACAGGCTTCAGGATACGCAGTATTTT.

V gene TRBV28 combines with J gene TRBJ2-7, with D perhaps matching TRBD2 (6 bases). This CDR3 spans 15 amino acids. Between the trimmed V and J ends, which lost 6 bases and 3 bases, there was a span of 18 bases. Germline V gene sequence: CDR1 MDHEN, CDR2 SYDVKM. In nucleotides, the CDR3 is TGTGCCAGCAGCTTAGATAGCGGTCGCAGCTACGAGCAGTACTTC. This codes for CASSLDSGRSYEQYF.

This clonotype was seen many times. The CDR3 spells CASFWTSGSNNEQFF. DNA for the CDR3: TGTGCCAGTTTCTGGACTAGCGGGAGTAACAATGAGCAGTTCTTC. The gene calls are TRBV6-4 and TRBJ2-1, with 13 nucleotides matching TRBD2. The CDR3 has 15 residues. The V and J ends lost 9 bases and 5 bases, in that order; junction bases with no gene match: 7. Germline CDR1 MRHNA, CDR2 SNTAGT.

This clonotype showed up many times. The chain joins TRBV7-2 to TRBJ2-3, with a tentative D call TRBD1 (5 bases). The CDR3 runs 15 residues. CDR1 SGHTA and CDR2 FQGNSA come from the germline V gene. V was pared by 5 bases and J by 0 bases, with 12 bases between. CDR3 DNA: TGTGCCAGCAGCCGTGACAGATCTAGCACAGATACGCAGTATTTT. Its protein product is CASSRDRSSTDTQYF. Full variable domain (outside the CDR3, taken from reference TRBV7-2 and TRBJ2-3): GAGVSQSPSNKVTEKGKDVELRCDPISGHTALYWYRQSLGQGLEFLIYFQGNSAPDKSGLPSDRFSAERTGGSVSTLTIQRTQQEDSAVYLCASSRDRSSTDTQYFGPGTRLTVL.

This clonotype appeared a few times. This may be a read error: a much more frequent sequence differs by one nucleotide. This chain links TRBV18 with TRBJ2-1, with TRBD2 identical over 7 bases. The CDR3 length is 14 residues. V lost 7 bases, J lost 7 bases, and 10 bases stayed unmatched. Germline V gives CDR1 KGHSH, CDR2 LQKENI. This CDR3 reads CASLRTRAGNEQFF. The CDR3 DNA reads TGTGCCAGCTTACGGACTAGAGCTGGTAATGAGCAGTTCTTC.

This clonotype occurred many times. CDR3 residues: CASSYSGDLNQPQHF. The CDR3 nucleotides are TGTGCCAGCAGTTATTCAGGGGATTTAAATCAGCCCCAGCATTTT. The chain is built from TRBV12-3 or TRBV12-4 and TRBJ1-5; D is possibly TRBD1 (6 bases). The CDR3 has 15 residues. Trimming took 4 bases from V and 4 from J, leaving 14 bases between them.

This clonotype was observed at least ten times. The rearrangement uses TRBV9 and TRBJ2-1; tentative D call: TRBD1 (5 bases). This CDR3 comprises 16 residues. Looked up from germline, CDR1 is SGDLS and CDR2 is YYNGEE. Trimming pared 0 bases from V and 3 bases from J, leaving 13 bases between. CDR3 DNA sequence: TGTGCCAGCAGCGTAGCTAGGGGCAAAAACTACAATGAGCAGTTCTTC. It is translated as CASSVARGKNYNEQFF. Variable domain in full (rest from reference TRBV9 and TRBJ2-1): DSGVTQTPKHLITATGQRVTLRCSPRSGDLSVYWYQQSLDQGLQFLIQYYNGEERAKGNILERFSAQQFPDLHSELNLSSLELGDSALYFCASSVARGKNYNEQFFGPGTRLTVL.

This clonotype was recorded many times. V usage is TRBV6-6 and J usage is TRBJ2-5; unclear D gene. V lost 2 bases and J 5 bases, leaving 3 bases between the germline ends. Germline CDR1 reads MNHNY; CDR2 reads SVGAGI (reference sequence). CDR3 size: 11 residues. CDR3 in amino acids: CASSYGETQYF. The DNA for the CDR3 is TGTGCCAGCAGTTACGGGGAGACCCAGTACTTC.

This clonotype is medium-sized. The CDR3 loop is CASSPGLAGGTDTQYF. The CDR3, as DNA: TGTGCCAGCAGCCCCGGACTAGCGGGGGGCACAGATACGCAGTATTTT. The chain has TRBV7-2 and TRBJ2-3; TRBD2 matches at 13 bases. The CDR3 contains 16 residues. The ends lost 5 bases at V and 1 base at J; junction bases unmatched: 3. Looked up from germline, CDR1 is SGHTA and CDR2 is FQGNSA. The whole variable domain, filled in from reference TRBV7-2 and TRBJ2-3, reads GAGVSQSPSNKVTEKGKDVELRCDPISGHTALYWYRQSLGQGLEFLIYFQGNSAPDKSGLPSDRFSAERTGGSVSTLTIQRTQQEDSAVYLCASSPGLAGGTDTQYFGPGTRLTVL.

This clonotype was seen ten or more times. Here the CDR3 DNA reads TGTGCCAGCAGCTTGCAAAGGAACACTGAAGCTTTCTTT. This codes for CASSLQRNTEAFF. The V call is TRBV7-2, the J call TRBJ1-1; D uncertain. V lost 3 bases and J lost 1, with 6 bases in between. Germline V lookup: CDR1 SGHTA, CDR2 FQGNSA. The CDR3 is 13 amino acids.

On this clonotype itself: This likely comes from a read error, as the CDR3 has no conserved phenylalanine or tryptophan at its end. The gene calls are TRBV5-1 and TRBJ2-5, with a tentative D call TRBD2 (5 bases). This CDR3 is built from 13 residues. Germline-derived CDR1 and CDR2 are SGHRS and YFSETQ. V was cut by 5 bases and J by 5 bases, with 13 bases left in between. The chain's CDR3 is CASRRQPGETQYN. In DNA, the CDR3 is TGCGCCAGCAGACGGCAACCGGGGGAGACCCAGTACAAC.

This clonotype was detected a few times. Being one base from a much bigger clone, this may be a read error. The chain combines TRBV5-5 with TRBJ2-1; 7 nucleotides match TRBD2. This CDR3 has 13 residues. With 4 bases clipped from V and 5 bases from J, the junction kept 3 bases outside the gene matches. Per the germline V gene, CDR1 is SGHKS and CDR2 is YYEKEE (reference sequence). Here the CDR3 DNA reads TGTGCCAGCAGCCCCGGGACTAACAATGAGCAGTTCTTC. Translation: CASSPGTNNEQFF.